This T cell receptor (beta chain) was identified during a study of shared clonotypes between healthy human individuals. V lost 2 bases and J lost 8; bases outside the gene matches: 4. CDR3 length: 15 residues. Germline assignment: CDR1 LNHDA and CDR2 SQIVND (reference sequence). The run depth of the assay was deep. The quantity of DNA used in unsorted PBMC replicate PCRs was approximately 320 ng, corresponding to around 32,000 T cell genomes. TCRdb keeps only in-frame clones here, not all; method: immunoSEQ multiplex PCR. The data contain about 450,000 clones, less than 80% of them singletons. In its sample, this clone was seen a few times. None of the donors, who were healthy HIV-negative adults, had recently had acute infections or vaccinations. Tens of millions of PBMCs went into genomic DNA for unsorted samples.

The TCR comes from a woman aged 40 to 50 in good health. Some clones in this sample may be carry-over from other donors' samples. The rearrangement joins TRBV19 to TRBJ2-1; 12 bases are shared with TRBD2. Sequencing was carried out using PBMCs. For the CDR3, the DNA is TGTGCCAGTAGTATATTGACTAGCGGGAGAGATGAGCAGTTCTTC. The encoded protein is CASSILTSGRDEQFF. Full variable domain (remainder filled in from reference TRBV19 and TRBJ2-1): DGGITQSPKYLFRKEGQNVTLSCEQNLNHDAMYWYRQDPGQGLRLIYYSQIVNDFQKGDIAEGYSVSREKKESFPLTVTSAQKNPTAFYLCASSILTSGRDEQFFGPGTRLTVL.